This T cell receptor beta chain stems from a study of CDR3 diversity in severe acne. TCRdb re-derived calls from the PCR reads in MiXCR, one entry per CDR3 protein. The repertoire holds fewer than 90,000 distinct CDR3 sequences, with approximately 49% as singletons. The CDR3 sequence is 11 residues long. Per the germline V gene, CDR1 is MDHEN and CDR2 is SYDVKM. V was trimmed by 9 bases and J by 6 bases, leaving 9 bases between them. This clonotype has at least ten counts. This receptor was identified in a male donor with severe acne vulgaris. Sequenced: blood. V and J are TRBV28 and TRBJ2-4, with D perhaps TRBD2 (5 bases). The CDR3 nucleotides read TGTGCCAGAGCGGCGAGAAACATTCAGTACTTC. Translated: CARAARNIQYF.